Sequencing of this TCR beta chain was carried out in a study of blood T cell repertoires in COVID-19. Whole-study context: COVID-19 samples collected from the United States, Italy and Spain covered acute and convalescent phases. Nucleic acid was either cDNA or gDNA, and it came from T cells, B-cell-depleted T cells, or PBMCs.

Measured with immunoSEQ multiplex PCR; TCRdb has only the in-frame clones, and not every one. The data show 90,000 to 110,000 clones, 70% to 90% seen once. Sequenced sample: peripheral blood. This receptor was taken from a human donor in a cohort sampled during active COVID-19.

The CDR3 is CASRSGTKNTGELFF. The CDR3 region has the DNA TGTGCCAGCAGGTCGGGGACTAAGAACACCGGGGAGCTGTTTTTT. The chain is built from TRBV7-9 and TRBJ2-2, with 7 bases that match TRBD2. This CDR3 is built from 15 residues. Unmatched junction bases numbered 5, after V lost 6 bases and J lost 1 base. The germline gives CDR1 SEHNR, CDR2 FQNEAQ (reference sequence).